This is a list of T cell receptor beta chains from one sample in a study of early T cells in non-severe SARS-CoV-2 infection. TCRdb passed the 5' RACE reads through MiXCR, listing each CDR3 protein once. The sample holds about 27,000 distinct CDR3 sequences; less than 6.5% are singletons and the top ten take under 4.5%. Source material: whole blood. The receptors here all came from an adult who was a healthcare worker with PCR-confirmed SARS-CoV-2 infection or an uninfected control (not recorded which). CDR3s include the opening cysteine and the closing phenylalanine or tryptophan. The order of the fields is J gene, V gene, clone size, D gene, CDR3 DNA, CDR3 protein. The D gene is left open where the match is weak. Not every row has a clone size; where given, it reads once, few, many or a size class.

TRBJ2-2 | TRBV19 | many | NA | TGTGCCAGTAGTATACCTAACCACGGGGAGCTGTTTTTT | CASSIPNHGELFF
TRBJ1-1 | TRBV19 | many | TRBD1 | TGTGCCAGTAGTCCAGGGCGGCAGGGGGGTGAAGCTTTCTTT | CASSPGRQGGEAFF
TRBJ2-1 | TRBV7-2 | many | NA | TGTGCCAGCAGCCCCACAGCCAGCTCCTACAATGAGCAGTTCTTC | CASSPTASSYNEQFF
TRBJ2-3 | TRBV9 | many | NA | TGTGCCAGCAACCTCCAGGGCTCTAGCACAGATACGCAGTATTTT | CASNLQGSSTDTQYF
TRBJ2-2 | TRBV5-5 | few | NA | TGTGCCAGCAGCTTCCTTCCCCCGAACACCGGGGAGCTGTTTTTT | CASSFLPPNTGELFF
TRBJ2-7 | TRBV9 | few | TRBD1 | TGTGCCAGCAGCACCACCGGGACAGGGGGCTACGAGCAGTACTTC | CASSTTGTGGYEQYF
TRBJ2-7 | TRBV5-1 | medium-sized | NA | TGCGCCAGCAGCTTGAACTACGAGCAGTACTTC | CASSLNYEQYF
TRBJ2-7 | TRBV5-6 | NA | TRBD1 | TGTGCCAGCAGCTTTGGGGATGGACAGGGGATGGTAGCCTACGAGCAGTACTTC | CASSFGDGQGMVAYEQYF
TRBJ1-1 | TRBV7-2 | medium-sized | TRBD1 | TGTGCCAGCAGCTCCTCACACAGGGGACAGACTGAAGTTTTCTTT | CASSSSHRGQTEVFF
TRBJ2-2 | TRBV6-1 | many | TRBD2 | TGTGCCAGCAGTGAAAGCCTAGCGGGGGGCTCCAACACCGGGGAGCTGTTTTTT | CASSESLAGGSNTGELFF
TRBJ1-5 | TRBV12-3/TRBV12-4 | medium-sized | NA | TGTGCCAGCAGTTTAGGGGCACTTAGCAATCAGCCCCAGCATTTT | CASSLGALSNQPQHF
TRBJ2-1 | TRBV12-3/TRBV12-4 | NA | NA | TGTGCCAGCCTCAGAGTATCCTACAATGAGCAGTTCTTC | CASLRVSYNEQFF
TRBJ2-5 | TRBV5-1 | NA | NA | TGCGCCAGCAGCTTGGATAACATAGAGACCCAGTACTTC | CASSLDNIETQYF
TRBJ2-3 | TRBV11-3 | NA | NA | TGTGCCAGCAGCTTTGGGAGCGATACGCAGTATTTT | CASSFGSDTQYF
TRBJ1-6 | TRBV14 | many | TRBD1 | TGTGCCAGCAGCCAAGGACCGGGACAGACCAAATCGTCCTATAATTCACCCCTCCACTTT | CASSQGPGQTKSSYNSPLHF
TRBJ1-1 | TRBV3-1 | many | NA | TGTGCCAGCAGCCAAGCCCGAATGAACACTGAAGCTTTCTTT | CASSQARMNTEAFF
TRBJ1-5 | TRBV6-5 | many | NA | TGTGCCAGCAGCCCCACAGGCCCAAATCAGCCCCAGCATTTT | CASSPTGPNQPQHF
TRBJ2-3 | TRBV27 | NA | NA | TGTGCCAGCAGTGGTCCCACAGATACGCAGTATTTT | CASSGPTDTQYF
TRBJ2-1 | TRBV12-2 | many | NA | TGTGCACCCGAGGGGGGGCTTTACAATGAGCAGTTCTTC | CAPEGGLYNEQFF
TRBJ2-3 | TRBV12-3/TRBV12-4 | NA | TRBD2 | TGTGCCAGCAGGCCGGGACTAGGCTCCGATACGCAGTATTTT | CASRPGLGSDTQYF
TRBJ1-2 | TRBV5-1 | few | TRBD1 | TGCGCCAGCAGCTTGGGGACAGGGGGCCGGGGCTACACCTTC | CASSLGTGGRGYTF
TRBJ2-5 | TRBV20-1 | medium-sized | TRBD1 | TGCAGTGCTAGGTGGGGACAGCAAGAGACCCAGTACTTC | CSARWGQQETQYF
TRBJ2-7 | TRBV4-1 | medium-sized | NA | TGCGCCAGCAGCCAAGTTGGGCTAGCTTACGAGCAGTACTTC | CASSQVGLAYEQYF
TRBJ2-2 | TRBV27 | many | TRBD1 | TGTGCCAGCAGTTTATTGACAGGGGGCTGGGGGGAGCTGTTTTTT | CASSLLTGGWGELFF
TRBJ1-4 | TRBV7-9 | many | NA | TGTGCCAGCAGCTTGTATGAAAAACTGTTTTTT | CASSLYEKLFF
TRBJ2-1 | TRBV29-1 | many | TRBD2 | TGCAGCGCGACTAGCGGGGCGGTTACTGAGCAGTTCTTC | CSATSGAVTEQFF
TRBJ2-5 | TRBV7-8 | many | NA | TGTGCCAGCAGCCCAAGCAGGATTGGCGGGGTGAACCAAGAGACCCAGTACTTC | CASSPSRIGGVNQETQYF
TRBJ1-1 | TRBV10-3 | many | TRBD1 | TGTGCCATCAGAGGGACAGGGACGAACACTGAAGCTTTCTTT | CAIRGTGTNTEAFF
TRBJ1-1 | TRBV6-2/TRBV6-3 | NA | TRBD1 | TGTGCCAGCAGTTACTCAGGACAGGGCAACACTGAAGCTTTCTTT | CASSYSGQGNTEAFF
TRBJ2-5 | TRBV3-1 | NA | NA | TGTGCCAGCAGCCAACCCGATAGGGAGACCCAGTACTTC | CASSQPDRETQYF
TRBJ2-3 | TRBV7-2 | many | TRBD2 | TGTGCCAGCAGCCCAGCTAGCGGGGCTCGCACAGATACGCAGTATTTT | CASSPASGARTDTQYF
TRBJ1-2 | TRBV27 | many | NA | TGTGCCAGCAGTTTTAGGCAGGGGATTGGCTACACCTTC | CASSFRQGIGYTF
TRBJ1-4 | TRBV30 | many | NA | TGTGCCTTCAAGGGAGGGGATGAAAAACTGTTTTTT | CAFKGGDEKLFF
TRBJ1-3 | TRBV7-6 | many | TRBD1 | TGTGCCAGCAGCCAAGAGACAGGGTGGGTCTCTGGAAACACCATATATTTT | CASSQETGWVSGNTIYF
TRBJ2-3 | TRBV18 | NA | TRBD1 | TGTGCCAGCTCACCAGGACAGGGGCCCACAGATACGCAGTATTTT | CASSPGQGPTDTQYF
TRBJ2-1 | TRBV29-1 | NA | NA | TGCAGCGTTGGGGGTTGGGAGCAGTTCTTC | CSVGGWEQFF
TRBJ2-4 | TRBV7-2 | many | NA | TGTGCCAGCAGCTTAGTCAGGGGACCGGGGTATGGAGCCAAAAACATTCAGTACTTC | CASSLVRGPGYGAKNIQYF
TRBJ2-5 | TRBV6-2/TRBV6-3 | NA | NA | TGTGCCAGCAGTGCCAGGGAGACCCAGTACTTC | CASSARETQYF
TRBJ2-5 | TRBV18 | many | NA | TGTGCCAGCTCATCATATACAGGGAAAGAGACCCAGTACTTC | CASSSYTGKETQYF
TRBJ2-5 | TRBV10-3 | many | NA | TGTGCCATCAGTGAGTCACAGGGAAAAGAGACCCAGTACTTC | CAISESQGKETQYF
TRBJ1-1 | TRBV20-1 | few | NA | TGCAGTGCTTTATTAAGGGGATCTGCCACTGAAGCTTTCTTT | CSALLRGSATEAFF
TRBJ2-4 | TRBV30 | many | TRBD1 | TGTGCCTGGATCGGACAGGGCAAAAACATTCAGTACTTC | CAWIGQGKNIQYF